The text below deals with one T cell receptor beta chain. As originally analysed: Amplification of reference gene primers provided the estimated nucleated cell counts. The assay was immunoSEQ multiplex PCR, and TCRdb's table has in-frame clones only and misses some. For V, J and clone size, that table is used; D and trimming come from the DNA. The top ten hold roughly 3.9% of the sample, which has 200,000 to 300,000 clones, roughly nine tenths seen once. The V gene's germline CDR1 is SGHTA and CDR2 FQGNSA. J gave up 5 bases and V 5 bases, and 10 bases lay outside the gene matches. The CDR3 sequence is 16 residues long. The data were obtained in a study of blood T cell repertoires in COVID-19. At the level of the study: Italy, Spain and the United States were the sources of the convalescent and acute COVID-19 samples. The cDNA or gDNA used as material had been derived from T cells, B-cell-depleted T cells, or PBMCs.

The chain is built from TRBV7-2 and TRBJ2-5, with TRBD2 matching 11 bases. Sample: peripheral blood. The sequence derives from a man aged 60 to 69 who had recovered from COVID-19. CDR3 DNA sequence: TGTGCCAGCAGCCTTAGCGGGGGGGCCGTCACGGAGACCCAGTACTTC. Translation gives CASSLSGGAVTETQYF.